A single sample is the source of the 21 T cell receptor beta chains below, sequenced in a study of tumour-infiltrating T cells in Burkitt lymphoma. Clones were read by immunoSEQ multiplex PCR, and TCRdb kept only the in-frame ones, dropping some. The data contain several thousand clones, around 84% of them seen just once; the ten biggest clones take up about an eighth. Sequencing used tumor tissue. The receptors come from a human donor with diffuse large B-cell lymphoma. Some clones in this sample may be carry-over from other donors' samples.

The CDR3, as DNA: TGTGCCAGCAGTGAGCGGGAGTTGGATACGCAGTATTTT. This translates into CASSERELDTQYF. The rearrangement uses TRBV6-4 and TRBJ2-3, with 7 bases lining up with TRBD2. With V trimmed by 3 bases and J by 6 bases, 3 bases remained unmatched. The germline CDR1 and CDR2 sequences are MRHNA and SNTAGT. There are 13 residues in the CDR3.

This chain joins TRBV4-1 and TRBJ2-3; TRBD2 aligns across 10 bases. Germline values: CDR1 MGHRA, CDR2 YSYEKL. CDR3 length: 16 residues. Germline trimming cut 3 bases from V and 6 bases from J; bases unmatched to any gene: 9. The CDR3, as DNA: TGCGCCAGCAGCCAGGGGCTAGCGGGAGTGGTGGATACGCAGTATTTT. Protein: CASSQGLAGVVDTQYF.

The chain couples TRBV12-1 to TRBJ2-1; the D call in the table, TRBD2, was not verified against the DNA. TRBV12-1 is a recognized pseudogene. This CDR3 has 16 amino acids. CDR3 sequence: CASSLAGLAGGVEQFF. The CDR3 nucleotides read TGTGCCAGCAGCTTAGCGGGACTAGCGGGAGGGGTTGAGCAGTTCTTC.

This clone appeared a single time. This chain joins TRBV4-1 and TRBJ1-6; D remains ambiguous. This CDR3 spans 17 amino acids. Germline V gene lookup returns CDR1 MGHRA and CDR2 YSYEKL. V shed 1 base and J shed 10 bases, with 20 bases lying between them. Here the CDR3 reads CASSQAESGGPVSPLHF. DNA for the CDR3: TGCGCCAGCAGCCAAGCTGAGTCGGGAGGCCCAGTCTCACCCCTCCACTTT.

The CDR3 reads CASSSRTYEQYF. CDR3 in DNA: TGTGCCAGCAGCTCCCGTACATACGAGCAGTACTTC. The chain joins TRBV11-2 to TRBJ2-7; D gene uncertain. The CDR3 is 12 amino acids. The V gene lost 4 bases and the J gene lost 4 bases, with 8 bases spanning the gap. Germline V gene data show CDR1 as SGHAT and CDR2 as FQNNGV.

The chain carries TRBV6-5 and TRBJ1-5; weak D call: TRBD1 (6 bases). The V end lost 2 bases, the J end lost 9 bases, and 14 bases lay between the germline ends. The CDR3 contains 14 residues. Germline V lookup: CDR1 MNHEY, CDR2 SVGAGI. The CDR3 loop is CASSYDRWGAPQHF. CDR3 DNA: TGTGCCAGCAGTTACGACAGGTGGGGAGCGCCCCAGCATTTT.

The DNA for the CDR3 is TGCGCCAGCAGCTTGGGGTTTAGTGACTTGCGGGGGGCACAAGAGACCCAGTACTTC. Translating it yields CASSLGFSDLRGAQETQYF. This rearrangement joins TRBV5-1 to TRBJ2-5; 8 nucleotides line up with TRBD2. V was clipped by 0 bases and J by 2 bases; unmatched bases: 15. The CDR3 has 19 residues. Germline CDR1 SGHRS, CDR2 YFSETQ.

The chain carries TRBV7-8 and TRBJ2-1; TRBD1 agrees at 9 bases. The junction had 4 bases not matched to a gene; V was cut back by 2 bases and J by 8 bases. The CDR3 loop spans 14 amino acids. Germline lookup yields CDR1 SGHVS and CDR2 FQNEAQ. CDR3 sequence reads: CASSLTQGADEQFF. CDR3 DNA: TGTGCCAGCAGCTTAACACAGGGGGCCGATGAGCAGTTCTTC.

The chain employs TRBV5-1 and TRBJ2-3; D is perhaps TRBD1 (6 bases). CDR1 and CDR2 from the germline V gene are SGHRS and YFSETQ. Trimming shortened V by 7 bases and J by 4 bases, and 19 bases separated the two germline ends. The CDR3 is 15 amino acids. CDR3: CASSTGTQLADTQYF. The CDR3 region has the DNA TGCGCCAGCTCAACCGGGACACAGTTGGCAGATACGCAGTATTTT.

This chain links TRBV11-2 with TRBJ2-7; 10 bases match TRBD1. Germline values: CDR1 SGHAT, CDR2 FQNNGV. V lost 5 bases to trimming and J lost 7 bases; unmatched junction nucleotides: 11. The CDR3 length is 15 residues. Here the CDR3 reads CASSPGRQGAREQYF. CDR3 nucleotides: TGTGCCAGCAGCCCCGGCCGACAGGGGGCAAGAGAGCAGTACTTC.

The chain's CDR3 is CASSIAGMNTEAFF. CDR3 sequence (DNA): TGTGCCAGTAGTATTGCAGGAATGAACACTGAAGCTTTCTTT. J is TRBJ1-1 and V is TRBV19; D is undetermined. From germline, CDR1 is LNHDA and CDR2 SQIVND (reference sequence). Trimming took 3 bases from V and 0 from J, leaving 8 bases between them. CDR3 length: 14 residues.

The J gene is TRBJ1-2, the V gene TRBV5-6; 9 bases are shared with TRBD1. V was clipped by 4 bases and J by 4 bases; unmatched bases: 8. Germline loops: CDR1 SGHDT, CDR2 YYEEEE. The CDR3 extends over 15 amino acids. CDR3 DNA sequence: TGTGCCAGCAGCCCGGACAGGGGACAGGTCTATGGCTACACCTTC. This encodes CASSPDRGQVYGYTF.

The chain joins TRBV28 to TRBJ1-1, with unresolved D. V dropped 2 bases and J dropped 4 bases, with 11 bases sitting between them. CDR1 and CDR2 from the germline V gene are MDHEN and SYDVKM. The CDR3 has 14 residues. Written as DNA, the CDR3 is TGTGCCAGCAGTTTAGGTCGTAGTGGCACTGAAGCTTTCTTT. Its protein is CASSLGRSGTEAFF.

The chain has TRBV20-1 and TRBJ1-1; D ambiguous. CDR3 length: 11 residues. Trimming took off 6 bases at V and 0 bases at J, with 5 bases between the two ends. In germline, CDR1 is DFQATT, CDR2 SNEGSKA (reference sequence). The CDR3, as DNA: TGCAGTGCCCCGGTGAACACTGAAGCTTTCTTT. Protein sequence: CSAPVNTEAFF.

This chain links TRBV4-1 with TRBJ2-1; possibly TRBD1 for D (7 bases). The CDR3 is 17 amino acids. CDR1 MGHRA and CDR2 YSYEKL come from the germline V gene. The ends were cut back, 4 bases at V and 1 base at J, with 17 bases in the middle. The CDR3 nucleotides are TGCGCCAGCAGCCCTATAGGGGGGACAGTATCCTACAATGAGCAGTTCTTC. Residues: CASSPIGGTVSYNEQFF.

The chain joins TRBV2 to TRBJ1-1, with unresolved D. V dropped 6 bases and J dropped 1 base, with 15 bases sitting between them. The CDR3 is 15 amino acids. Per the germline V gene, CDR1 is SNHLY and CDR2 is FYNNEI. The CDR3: CASSSAVRQNTEAFF. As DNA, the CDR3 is TGTGCCAGCAGCTCAGCGGTGAGACAGAACACTGAAGCTTTCTTT.

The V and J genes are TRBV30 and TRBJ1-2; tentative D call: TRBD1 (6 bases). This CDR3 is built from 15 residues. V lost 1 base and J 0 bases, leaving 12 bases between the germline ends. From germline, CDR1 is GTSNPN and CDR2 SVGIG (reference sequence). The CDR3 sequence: CAWSDQQGTNYGYTF. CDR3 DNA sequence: TGTGCCTGGAGTGATCAACAGGGAACTAACTATGGCTACACCTTC. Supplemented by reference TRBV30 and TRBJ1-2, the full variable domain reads SQTIHQWPATLVQPVGSPLSLECTVEGTSNPNLYWYRQAAGRGLQLLFYSVGIGQISSEVPQNLSASRPQDRQFILSSKKLLLSDSGFYLCAWSDQQGTNYGYTFGSGTRLTVV.

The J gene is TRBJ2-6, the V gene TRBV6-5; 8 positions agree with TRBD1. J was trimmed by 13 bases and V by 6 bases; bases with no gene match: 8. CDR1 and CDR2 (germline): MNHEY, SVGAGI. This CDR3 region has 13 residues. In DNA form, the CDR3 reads TGTGCCAGCAGCCTTGACAGGGGCAGGGTCCTGACTTTC. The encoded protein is CASSLDRGRVLTF.

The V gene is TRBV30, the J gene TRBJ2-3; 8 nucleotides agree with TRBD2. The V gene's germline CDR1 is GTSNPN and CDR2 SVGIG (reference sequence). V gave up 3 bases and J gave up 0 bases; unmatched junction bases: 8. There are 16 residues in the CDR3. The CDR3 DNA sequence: TGTGCCTGGAGCCTCGGGCTAGCGGGTAGCACAGATACGCAGTATTTT. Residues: CAWSLGLAGSTDTQYF.

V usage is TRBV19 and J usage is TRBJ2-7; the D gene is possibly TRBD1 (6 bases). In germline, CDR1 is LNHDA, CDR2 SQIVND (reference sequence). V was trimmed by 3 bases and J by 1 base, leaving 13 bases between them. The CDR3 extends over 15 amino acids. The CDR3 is CASSMAEQGSYEQYF. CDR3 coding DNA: TGTGCCAGTAGTATGGCGGAACAGGGTTCCTACGAGCAGTACTTC. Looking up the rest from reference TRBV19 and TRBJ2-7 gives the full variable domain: DGGITQSPKYLFRKEGQNVTLSCEQNLNHDAMYWYRQDPGQGLRLIYYSQIVNDFQKGDIAEGYSVSREKKESFPLTVTSAQKNPTAFYLCASSMAEQGSYEQYFGPGTRLTVT.

The CDR3 DNA reads as TGCGCCAGCAGCCACGACAGTACACCCTACGAGCAGTACTTC. Translating it yields CASSHDSTPYEQYF. The chain carries TRBV5-1 and TRBJ2-7; a weak D match, TRBD1 (5 bases). The CDR3 consists of 14 residues. Germline CDR1 and CDR2: SGHRS and YFSETQ. The V end was cut by 4 bases, the J end by 2 bases, with 13 bases between.